Presented here are 19 T cell receptor beta chains from one specimen sequenced in a study of blood T cell repertoires in COVID-19. The repertoire was sequenced with immunoSEQ multiplex PCR; TCRdb's copy has only in-frame clones and lacks some. This sample has about 110,000 clones, with approximately 79% found just once. The sample consisted of peripheral blood. The receptors were gathered from a woman aged 80 or over with active or convalescent COVID-19.

The genes are TRBV4-1 and TRBJ1-2; D may be TRBD1 (6 bases). Germline assignment: CDR1 MGHRA and CDR2 YSYEKL. V was trimmed by 4 bases and J by 4 bases, leaving 13 bases between them. The CDR3 extends over 14 amino acids. As DNA, the CDR3 is TGCGCCAGCAGCCTGGGGGGGCTTAGCTATGGCTACACCTTC. It codes for CASSLGGLSYGYTF.

The chain combines TRBV3-1 (or the pseudogene TRBV3-2) with TRBJ2-1; 8 bases map to TRBD2. The CDR3 sequence is 13 residues long. Germline V gene sequence: CDR1 LGHDT, CDR2 YNNKEL (reference sequence). Trimming removed 0 bases from V and 9 bases from J; junction bases left unmatched: 1. The CDR3 coding sequence is TGTGCCAGCAGCCAAGATCGGGGGGGTGAGCAGTTCTTC. It yields the protein CASSQDRGGEQFF.

The chain employs TRBV11-2 and TRBJ2-1, with 10 bases aligning to TRBD1. With V trimmed by 5 bases and J by 4 bases, 5 bases remained unmatched. The CDR3 has 15 amino acids. In germline, CDR1 is SGHAT, CDR2 FQNNGV. This chain's CDR3 is CASSEPGQGYNEQFF. The DNA of the CDR3 is TGTGCCAGCAGCGAACCGGGACAGGGGTACAATGAGCAGTTCTTC.

The rearrangement links TRBV7-2 to TRBJ2-7; D is unclear. This CDR3 has 15 residues. The ends were cut back, 2 bases at V and 3 bases at J, with 14 bases in the middle. Germline CDR1 reads SGHTA; CDR2 reads FQGNSA. The CDR3 DNA follows: TGTGCCAGCAGCTTAATTGTTCAGGAAAACTACGAGCAGTACTTC. This translates into CASSLIVQENYEQYF.

V gene TRBV2 combines with J gene TRBJ2-5; 9 bases match TRBD1. Germline CDR1 SNHLY, CDR2 FYNNEI. Trimming removed 5 bases from V and 9 bases from J; junction bases left unmatched: 13. The CDR3 has 15 residues. CDR3 sequence (DNA): TGTGCCAGCAGTTTGGGACAGGGAAACGGTGGGGCCCAGTACTTC. It specifies CASSLGQGNGGAQYF. Supplemented by reference TRBV2 and TRBJ2-5, the full variable domain reads EPEVTQTPSHQVTQMGQEVILRCVPISNHLYFYWYRQILGQKVEFLVSFYNNEISEKSEIFDDQFSVERPDGSNFTLKIRSTKLEDSAMYFCASSLGQGNGGAQYFGPGTRLLVL.

DNA for the CDR3: TGCGCCAGCAGCCAAGCGGGAGAATTCTACAATGAGCAGTTCTTC. The encoded protein is CASSQAGEFYNEQFF. This chain uses TRBV5-1 with TRBJ2-1, with 8 nucleotides matching TRBD2. Germline V gene data show CDR1 as SGHRS and CDR2 as YFSETQ. Losses at the gene ends were 4 bases for V and 3 bases for J; bases not matched to a gene: 6. CDR3 length: 15 amino acids.

J is TRBJ2-1 and V is TRBV19, with 7 nucleotides matching TRBD2. This CDR3 comprises 17 residues. CDR1 and CDR2 from the germline V gene are LNHDA and SQIVND (reference sequence). Trimming cost V 7 bases and J 1 base; bases outside gene matches: 13. This CDR3 reads CASTPPTARGSYNEQFF. CDR3 DNA sequence: TGTGCCAGTACCCCTCCAACGGCGCGGGGGTCCTACAATGAGCAGTTCTTC.

J is TRBJ2-1 and V is TRBV11-3; possibly TRBD2 for D (6 bases). The CDR3 totals 13 residues. Trimming shortened V by 5 bases and J by 10 bases, and 15 bases separated the two germline ends. Germline values: CDR1 SGHNT, CDR2 YENEEA. The CDR3 loop is CASSPGTLDEQFF. The CDR3 DNA sequence: TGTGCCAGCAGCCCGGGGACTCTAGACGAGCAGTTCTTC.

V usage is TRBV21-1 and J usage is TRBJ1-1; the DNA was not compared with TRBD1, the D call given in the table. TRBV21-1 is shown as a pseudogene. CDR3 size: 13 residues. The DNA of the CDR3 is TGTGCCAGCAGCCACAGGGTAAACACTGAAGCTTTCTTT. Its translation is CASSHRVNTEAFF.

The rearrangement joins TRBV18 to TRBJ2-1; D is ambiguous. This CDR3 spans 15 amino acids. Trimming removed 2 bases from V and 1 base from J, with 9 bases in between. Germline lookup yields CDR1 KGHSH and CDR2 LQKENI. Here the CDR3 reads CASSPSTGSYNEQFF. The CDR3 DNA reads as TGTGCCAGCTCACCATCTACGGGTTCCTACAATGAGCAGTTCTTC.

V usage is TRBV28 and J usage is TRBJ2-5, with 13 bases matching TRBD2. V lost 6 bases and J lost 1; bases outside the gene matches: 8. Germline V gives CDR1 MDHEN, CDR2 SYDVKM. CDR3 length equals 17 residues. CDR3 coding DNA: TGTGCCAGCAGGCCAGGACTAGCGGGAGTCAGCCAAGAGACCCAGTACTTC. Its protein product is CASRPGLAGVSQETQYF.

This clone was seen just once. CDR3 sequence (DNA): TGTGCCAGCAGTTTCGACAGTCCGAGCTCCTACGAGCAGTACTTC. Encoded protein: CASSFDSPSSYEQYF. The chain couples TRBV28 to TRBJ2-7, with D perhaps TRBD1 (5 bases). Trimming stripped 3 bases from V and 0 bases from J, with 12 bases between. This CDR3 is 15 amino acids long. Per the germline V gene, CDR1 is MDHEN and CDR2 is SYDVKM. Based on the CDR3 plus reference TRBV28 and TRBJ2-7, the full variable domain is DVKVTQSSRYLVKRTGEKVFLECVQDMDHENMFWYRQDPGLGLRLIYFSYDVKMKEKGDIPEGYSVSREKKERFSLILESASTNQTSMYLCASSFDSPSSYEQYFGPGTRLTVT.

The chain has TRBV28 and TRBJ1-1; unclear D gene. Trimming shortened V by 0 bases and J by 1 base, and 6 bases separated the two germline ends. Germline V CDR1 and CDR2: MDHEN, SYDVKM. There are 14 residues in the CDR3. This CDR3 reads CASSLWRQNTEAFF. The DNA for the CDR3 is TGTGCCAGCAGTTTATGGCGACAGAACACTGAAGCTTTCTTT.

V is TRBV4-1 and J is TRBJ1-4; D is uncertain. From germline, CDR1 is MGHRA and CDR2 YSYEKL. The CDR3 has 16 residues. V was cut by 4 bases and J by 1 base, with 13 bases left in between. The CDR3 nucleotides are TGCGCCAGCAGCCTTGAGCCGGCTAGAACTAATGAAAAACTGTTTTTT. This sequence encodes CASSLEPARTNEKLFF.

The chain couples TRBV18 to TRBJ2-1, with 10 positions matching TRBD2. Germline CDR1 is KGHSH and CDR2 is LQKENI. Trimming removed 3 bases from V and 4 bases from J; junction bases left unmatched: 0. The CDR3 has 14 amino acids. For the CDR3, the DNA is TGTGCCAGCTCACCGACTAGCGGGTACAATGAGCAGTTCTTC. It is translated as CASSPTSGYNEQFF.

This clone came up once. The V call is TRBV27, the J call TRBJ2-1; 7 positions match TRBD2. Germline CDR1 MNHEY, CDR2 SMNVEV (reference sequence). This CDR3 has 15 amino acids. After removal of 6 bases from V and 4 bases from J, the junction contained 9 bases not matched to a gene. CDR3 nucleotide sequence: TGTGCCAGCAGCCCTGCGGGAGTCAAGTACAATGAGCAGTTCTTC. As protein: CASSPAGVKYNEQFF.

The rearrangement joins TRBV7-9 to TRBJ1-1, with D possibly matching TRBD1 (5 bases). The CDR3 has 14 residues. Per germline, CDR1 SEHNR and CDR2 FQNEAQ (reference sequence). V was cut by 0 bases and J by 5 bases, with 10 bases left in between. The CDR3 DNA reads TGTGCCAGCAGCTTAGCGAGCGGGGGGACTGAAGCTTTCTTT. It is translated as CASSLASGGTEAFF.

V gene TRBV19 combines with J gene TRBJ2-7; weak D call: TRBD1 (5 bases). V was shortened by 10 bases and J by 6 bases, with 34 bases between the two germline ends. CDR1 and CDR2 from the germline V gene are LNHDA and SQIVND (reference sequence). The CDR3 extends over 18 amino acids. CDR3 sequence reads: CATYLLGGTRQGSGEQYF. The CDR3, as DNA: TGTGCCACCTATCTCTTGGGTGGTACCAGGCAGGGTTCGGGCGAGCAGTACTTC.

The chain couples TRBV5-1 to TRBJ1-2, with a possible D match to TRBD1 (6 bases). Trimming took off 0 bases at V and 2 bases at J, with 11 bases between the two ends. CDR3 length: 15 amino acids. Germline loops: CDR1 SGHRS, CDR2 YFSETQ. DNA of the CDR3: TGCGCCAGCAGCTTGGTGGGGGGGGCGAACTATGGCTACACCTTC. It specifies CASSLVGGANYGYTF. The full variable domain, completed using reference TRBV5-1 and TRBJ1-2, is KAGVTQTPRYLIKTRGQQVTLSCSPISGHRSVSWYQQTPGQGLQFLFEYFSETQRNKGNFPGRFSGRQFSNSRSEMNVSTLELGDSALYLCASSLVGGANYGYTFGSGTRLTVV.